This T cell receptor beta chain was sequenced in a study of cytomegalovirus exposure and HLA in healthy donors. Study-wide background: Early on, a data release was issued that held about 85 million unique TCRs from HLA-typed donors.

Only a few counts were recorded for this clone. Its matching antigen is unknown. The CDR3 is 12 residues long. The V gene lost 1 base and the J gene lost 1 base, with 2 bases spanning the gap. Germline V CDR1 and CDR2: SGHDT, YYEEEE. Study-level findings and limits: The productive fraction for most TCR beta V segments was about 87% or about 30% in an earlier analysis. Rare TCR sequences dominated, though some public TCRs recurred in many donors.

Primers for the PCR totalled 60 Vbeta and 13 Jbeta. Authors' methods: Among the unique TCR beta chains that a later analysis counted, about 85 million in all, approximately 12 million were shared. Assay: immunoSEQ multiplex PCR; the TCRdb copy retains only in-frame clones and omits some. Clonal size and the V and J genes are those of that table, whereas D and trimming came from the DNA. The sample has tens of thousands of clones, around 77% seen once. The sequence was obtained from a man aged 50 to 60 in good health and CMV-seronegative. Sequencing was carried out using PBMCs. The V gene is TRBV5-6, the J gene TRBJ1-2; D ambiguous. The CDR3 nucleotides read TGTGCCAGCAGCTTGCTTAACTATGGCTACACCTTC. Translation: CASSLLNYGYTF.